This paragraph reports one T cell receptor (beta chain). Its specificity is unknown. V was clipped by 7 bases and J by 2 bases, with 8 bases between them. The CDR3 length is 12 residues. Germline V CDR1 and CDR2: SNHLY, FYNNEI. Sequencing used immunoSEQ multiplex PCR; TCRdb keeps in-frame clones, though not all of them. Of 150,000 or so clones in the sample, about nine tenths are singletons; the top ten hold about 15%. The data belong to a study of T cell responses to AZD1222 COVID-19 vaccine. Turning to the study itself: The analysis combined second doses at about 4 or about 12 weeks.

Study results and limitations: Two AZD1222 administrations were followed by greater Spike-specific TCR breadth and depth. All repertoire sampling was performed exclusively after the peak T cell response. Most donors were white British and more were female, and clonal diversity was possibly underestimated.

This chain links TRBV2 with TRBJ2-5; D ambiguous. The sequencing here drew on peripheral blood, taken on day 0 of AZD1222 vaccination. This TCR was recovered from an adult in good health. The CDR3 here is CASKAAQETQYF. The DNA of the CDR3 is TGTGCCAGCAAGGCAGCACAAGAGACCCAGTACTTC.